The T cell receptor (beta chain) described here comes from a study of radiotherapy plus CTLA-4 blockade in lung cancer. Germline CDR1 and CDR2: MNHNS and SASEGT. The CDR3 is 15 residues long. The germline V and J ends were trimmed by 1 base and 4 bases, with 11 bases remaining between them. Sequenced by immunoSEQ multiplex PCR; TCRdb stores in-frame clones only, minus some. The table has about 81,000 clones, roughly 70% seen once; the top ten hold around an eighth. The V and J genes are TRBV6-1 and TRBJ1-5; the D gene is possibly TRBD1 (5 bases). The clonotype originates from a human donor with non-small cell lung cancer that progressed on radiotherapy plus ipilimumab. Sample: peripheral blood, taken from a patient treated with radiotherapy plus ipilimumab. The CDR3 here is CASSEGRQLNQPQHF. In DNA, the CDR3 is TGTGCCAGCAGTGAAGGAAGACAGTTAAATCAGCCCCAGCATTTT.